What follows is one T cell receptor beta chain and its context. The data are from a study of Graves' ophthalmopathy and Graves' hyperthyroidism. Study-level information: Peripheral blood samples were taken at initial diagnosis, before any treatment.

Newly diagnosed, the hyperthyroidism patients had under 2 months' duration and were aged 18 to 65. If patients had other autoimmune diseases, uncontrolled infections, pregnancy or lactation, they were excluded. The diagnosis combined clinical symptoms, thyroxine, TRAb, thyroid ultrasound and orbital computed tomography scans. V lost 4 bases and J lost 6; bases outside the gene matches: 3. Per germline, CDR1 MNHEY and CDR2 SMNVEV (reference sequence). This CDR3 has 14 residues. RNA transcripts provided the template for amplifying TCR beta CDR3 regions. The workflow started with a first-round RT-PCR run with HTBI primers and then moved on to a second-round multiplex PCR. MiXCR, applied by TCRdb to the multiplex PCR reads, yields one record per CDR3 protein. The table includes 500,000 to 700,000 distinct CDR3 sequences, about 20% detected once.

This TCR came from a woman younger than 35 with stable Graves' hyperthyroidism. Some clones in this sample may be carry-over from other donors' samples. The chain employs TRBV27 and TRBJ2-7, with 13 bases lining up with TRBD2. The sample comprised peripheral blood. This chain's CDR3 is CASSWGLAGSEQYF. Here the CDR3 DNA reads TGTGCCAGCAGTTGGGGACTAGCGGGAAGCGAGCAGTACTTC.